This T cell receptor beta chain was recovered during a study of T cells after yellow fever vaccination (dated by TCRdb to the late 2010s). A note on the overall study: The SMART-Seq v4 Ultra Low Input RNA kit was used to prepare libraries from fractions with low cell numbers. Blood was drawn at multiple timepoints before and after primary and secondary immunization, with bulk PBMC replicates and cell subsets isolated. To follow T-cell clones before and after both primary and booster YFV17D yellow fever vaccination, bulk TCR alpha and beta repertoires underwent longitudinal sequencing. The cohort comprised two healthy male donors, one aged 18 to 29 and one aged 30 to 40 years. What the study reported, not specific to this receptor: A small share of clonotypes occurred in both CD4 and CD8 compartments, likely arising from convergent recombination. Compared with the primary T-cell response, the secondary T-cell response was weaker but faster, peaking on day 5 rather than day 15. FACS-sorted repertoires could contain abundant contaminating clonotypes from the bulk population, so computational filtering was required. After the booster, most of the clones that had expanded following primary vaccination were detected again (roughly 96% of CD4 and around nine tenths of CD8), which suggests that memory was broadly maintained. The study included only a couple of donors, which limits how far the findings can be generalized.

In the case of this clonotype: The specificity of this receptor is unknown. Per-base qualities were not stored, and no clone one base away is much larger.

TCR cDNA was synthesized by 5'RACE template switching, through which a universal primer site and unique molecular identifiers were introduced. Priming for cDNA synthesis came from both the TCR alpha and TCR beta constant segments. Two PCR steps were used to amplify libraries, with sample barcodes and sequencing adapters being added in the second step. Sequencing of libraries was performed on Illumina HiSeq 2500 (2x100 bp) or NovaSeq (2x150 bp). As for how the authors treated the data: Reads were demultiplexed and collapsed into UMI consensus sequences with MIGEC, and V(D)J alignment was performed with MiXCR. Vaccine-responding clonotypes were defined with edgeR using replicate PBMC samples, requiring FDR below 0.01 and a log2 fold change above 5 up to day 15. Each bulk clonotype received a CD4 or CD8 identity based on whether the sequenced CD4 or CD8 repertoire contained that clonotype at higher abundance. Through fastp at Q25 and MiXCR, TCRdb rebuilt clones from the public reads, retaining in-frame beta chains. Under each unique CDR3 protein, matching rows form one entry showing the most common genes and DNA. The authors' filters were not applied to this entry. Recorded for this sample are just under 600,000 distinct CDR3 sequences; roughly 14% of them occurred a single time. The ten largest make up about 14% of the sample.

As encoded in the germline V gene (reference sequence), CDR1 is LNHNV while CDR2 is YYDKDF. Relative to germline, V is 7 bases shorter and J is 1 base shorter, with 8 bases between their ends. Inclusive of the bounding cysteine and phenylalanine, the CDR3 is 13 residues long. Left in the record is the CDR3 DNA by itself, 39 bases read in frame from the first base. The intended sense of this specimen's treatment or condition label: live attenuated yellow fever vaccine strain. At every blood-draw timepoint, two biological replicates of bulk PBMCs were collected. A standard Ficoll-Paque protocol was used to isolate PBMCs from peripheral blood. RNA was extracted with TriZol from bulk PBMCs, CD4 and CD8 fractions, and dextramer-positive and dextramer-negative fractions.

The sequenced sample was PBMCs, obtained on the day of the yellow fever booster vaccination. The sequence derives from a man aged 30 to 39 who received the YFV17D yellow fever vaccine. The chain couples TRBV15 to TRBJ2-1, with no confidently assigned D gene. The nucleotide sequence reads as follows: TGTGCCACCACCCGTAGTTCCTACAATGAGCAGTTCTTC. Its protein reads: CATTRSSYNEQFF.